This T cell receptor beta chain was identified in a study of spatial heterogeneity in lung cancer. At the level of the study: Where present, follow-up PBMC were sequenced a median of roughly 2 years after resection.

Time point described: blood at routine non-recurrence follow-up after resection. From tumor, nontumor lung or frozen PBMC, whole RNA was taken unsorted for sequencing. In TCRdb, the 5' RACE reads were re-called with MiXCR into one record per CDR3 protein. This table has 95,000 to 130,000 distinct CDR3 sequences, 10% to 15% appearing once. Germline V gene lookup returns CDR1 LGHNA and CDR2 YSLEER. The V end was cut by 1 base, the J end by 2 bases, with 9 bases between. This CDR3 spans 14 amino acids. This chain joins TRBV4-3 and TRBJ2-7; maybe TRBD1 (6 bases). This TCR derives from a male donor with early-stage non-small cell lung cancer. The sample was PBMCs, taken at follow-up. The CDR3 DNA is TGCGCCAGCAGCCAAGCCGGGACACCCTACGAGCAGTACTTC. Protein sequence: CASSQAGTPYEQYF.